One and the same sample provided the 11 T cell receptor beta chains below, sequenced in a study of response to subunit inactivated influenza vaccine. From the RT-PCR reads, TCRdb called clonotypes with MiXCR, one entry per CDR3 protein. Altogether more than 200,000 distinct CDR3 sequences are present, approximately 12% being singletons, with the ten largest covering less than 8.5%. This specimen consisted of non-naive T cells sorted from PBMCs, obtained around two weeks before vaccination. These receptors originate from a man aged 45-65 years who received an inactivated influenza vaccine.

The chain has TRBV20-1 and TRBJ1-2; TRBD1 might be the D (5 bases). The V end lost 6 bases, the J end lost 8 bases, and 19 bases lay between the germline ends. This CDR3 contains 13 residues. CDR1 is DFQATT and CDR2 is SNEGSKA in the germline V gene (reference sequence). CDR3 protein: CSAYTRGGQGYTF. DNA for the CDR3: TGCAGTGCCTACACCCGGGGGGGTCAAGGCTACACCTTC.

This clonotype was recorded a few times. This sequence joins TRBV20-1 and TRBJ1-5, with a possible D match to TRBD1 (6 bases). CDR1 and CDR2 (germline): DFQATT, SNEGSKA (reference sequence). The CDR3 is 16 residues long. The V end lost 0 bases, the J end lost 5 bases, and 17 bases lay between the germline ends. The CDR3: CSARDPRDNPYQPQHF. The CDR3 DNA reads TGCAGTGCTAGAGATCCCCGGGACAACCCCTATCAGCCCCAGCATTTT.

This clonotype was seen many times. V usage is TRBV2 and J usage is TRBJ1-1; tentative D call: TRBD1 (5 bases). Trimming cost V 6 bases and J 2 bases, with 10 bases left between them. CDR3 length: 13 amino acids. From germline, CDR1 is SNHLY and CDR2 FYNNEI. In nucleotides, the CDR3 is TGTGCCAGCAGGCTACAGGTTAACACTGAAGCTTTCTTT. Encoded protein: CASRLQVNTEAFF.

This clonotype was found many times. The V gene is TRBV20-1, the J gene TRBJ1-2; D not certain. There are 12 residues in the CDR3. The V end lost 0 bases, the J end lost 4 bases, and 6 bases lay between the germline ends. Per the germline V gene, CDR1 is DFQATT and CDR2 is SNEGSKA (reference sequence). Here the CDR3 reads CSARDPLYGYTF. CDR3 nucleotides: TGCAGTGCTAGAGATCCCCTCTATGGCTACACCTTC.

V is TRBV7-2 and J is TRBJ2-3; weak D call: TRBD1 (6 bases). Per the germline V gene, CDR1 is SGHTA and CDR2 is FQGNSA. The CDR3 consists of 13 residues. The V end was cut by 4 bases, the J end by 5 bases, with 10 bases between. CDR3 protein: CASSSQGIDTQYF. CDR3 DNA: TGTGCCAGCAGCTCCCAGGGGATAGATACGCAGTATTTT.

This clonotype has only a few counts. The CDR3 region is CASSLAVADTQYF. The CDR3 nucleotides read TGTGCCAGCAGCTTAGCTGTCGCAGATACGCAGTATTTT. The chain joins TRBV7-2 to TRBJ2-3; D is ambiguous. Between the trimmed V and J ends, which lost 0 bases and 4 bases, there was a span of 5 bases. CDR3 length equals 13 residues. CDR1 and CDR2 from the germline V gene are SGHTA and FQGNSA.

V usage is TRBV20-1 and J usage is TRBJ2-3; D is possibly TRBD1 (6 bases). This CDR3 has 16 residues. V gave up 0 bases and J gave up 1 base, with 14 bases separating them. Germline assignment: CDR1 DFQATT and CDR2 SNEGSKA (reference sequence). The CDR3 DNA reads TGCAGTGCTAGAGACCTGCAGGGGTCCCGCACAGATACGCAGTATTTT. It yields the protein CSARDLQGSRTDTQYF.

In its sample, this clonotype was seen many times. The CDR3 DNA sequence: TGTGCCAGCTCACCCGAGCGGGAGGGGATGTGGGAGCAGTACTTC. As protein: CASSPEREGMWEQYF. The J gene is TRBJ2-7, the V gene TRBV18; 10 positions agree with TRBD2. V shed 3 bases, J shed 7 bases, and the junction held 9 bases outside the gene matches. Per germline, CDR1 KGHSH and CDR2 LQKENI. This CDR3 is 15 amino acids long.

The rearrangement uses TRBV15 and TRBJ1-2; 7 bases match TRBD1. CDR1 is LNHNV and CDR2 is YYDKDF in the germline V gene (reference sequence). J lost 2 bases, V lost 3 bases, and 9 bases had no gene match. CDR3 length: 16 residues. The CDR3 region is CATSRDSGTANYGYTF. CDR3 nucleotides: TGTGCCACCAGCAGGGACTCCGGGACAGCGAACTATGGCTACACCTTC. The full variable domain, with the rest looked up from reference TRBV15 and TRBJ1-2, is DAMVIQNPRYQVTQFGKPVTLSCSQTLNHNVMYWYQQKSSQAPKLLFHYYDKDFNNEADTPDNFQSRRPNTSFCFLDIRSPGLGDTAMYLCATSRDSGTANYGYTFGSGTRLTVV.

This clonotype came up a few times. The rearrangement joins TRBV30 to TRBJ1-6, with D tentatively TRBD1 (5 bases). Per the germline V gene, CDR1 is GTSNPN and CDR2 is SVGIG (reference sequence). The CDR3 is made up of 15 amino acids. Trimming cost V 1 base and J 7 bases, with 14 bases left between them. CDR3 bases: TGTGCCTGGAGTGCGGCATTCCAGGGCAATTCACCCCTCCACTTT. Its protein is CAWSAAFQGNSPLHF.

This clonotype was counted ten times or more. The J gene is TRBJ2-1, the V gene TRBV4-3, with TRBD2 matching 9 bases. Unmatched junction bases numbered 7, after V lost 3 bases and J lost 7 bases. This CDR3 region has 15 residues. Germline V gene lookup returns CDR1 LGHNA and CDR2 YSLEER. In DNA, the CDR3 is TGCGCCAGCAGCCAGGTGACTAGCGGTTGGAATGAGCAGTTCTTC. Encoded protein: CASSQVTSGWNEQFF.